The rows below give T cell receptor beta chains drawn from one sample of a study of CD8+ T cells in alopecia areata. The table came from immunoSEQ multiplex PCR; TCRdb's copy has only in-frame clones and leaves some out. Among 89,000 or so clones listed, roughly half were seen once. The specimen was NKG2D-high CD8+ T cells sorted from blood. The origin of the receptors is a human donor with alopecia areata. CDR3s include the opening cysteine and the closing phenylalanine or tryptophan. D genes are given only for firm matches. Expanded clones are given a class, and other clones once, few, many or no size at all.

v_gene	abundance	d_gene	j_gene	CDR3nt	CDR3aa
TRBV30	.	.	TRBJ1-2	TGTGCCTCCGACAGCTTCTATGGCTACACCTTC	CASDSFYGYTF
TRBV6-5	.	.	TRBJ1-1	TGTGCCAGCAGTTACTCGGGGACTGGGCCTGGGGCTTTCTTT	CASSYSGTGPGAFF
TRBV15	few	.	TRBJ1-5	TGTGCCACCAGCAGAGATAGAGGGGGTCAGCCCCAGCATTTT	CATSRDRGGQPQHF
TRBV29-1	few	.	TRBJ1-5	TGCAGCGCCCGGGGTGGCAGCAATCAGCCCCAGCATTTT	CSARGGSNQPQHF
TRBV11-3	.	.	TRBJ1-1	TGTGCCAGCAGCTCAATAGGGGACGGGTCAGAAGCTTTCTTT	CASSSIGDGSEAFF
TRBV29-1	.	TRBD1	TRBJ1-5	TGCAGCGTTGACCAGGGGGCGGGTCAGCCCCAGCATTTT	CSVDQGAGQPQHF
TRBV5-1	.	.	TRBJ2-3	TGCGCCAGCAGCTTGGATTCACTGGGGAATACGCAGTATTTT	CASSLDSLGNTQYF
TRBV2	.	.	TRBJ2-7	TGTGCCAGCAGTGTAGCTTACTCCGAGCAGTACTTC	CASSVAYSEQYF
TRBV4-1	.	TRBD1	TRBJ1-5	TGCGCCAGCAGCCAACAGGGACAGAACAATCAGCCCCAGCATTTT	CASSQQGQNNQPQHF
TRBV4-2	few	.	TRBJ2-1	TGTGCCAGCAGCTTCGCGGGGCCTGAGCAGTTCTTC	CASSFAGPEQFF
TRBV30	.	TRBD2	TRBJ2-5	TGTGCCTGGAGTGTTGCGGGGGGTGAGACCCAGTACTTC	CAWSVAGGETQYF
TRBV4-1	.	TRBD2	TRBJ2-1	TGCGCCAGCAGCCAACAGCGGGGGCCTAGCTCCTACAATGAGCAGTTCTTC	CASSQQRGPSSYNEQFF
TRBV6-6	few	.	TRBJ1-1	TGTGCCAGCAGTCTCTCGGGCACTGAAGCTTTCTTT	CASSLSGTEAFF
TRBV5-1	.	.	TRBJ2-7	TGCGCCAGCAGCGATGCTTACGAGCAGTACTTC	CASSDAYEQYF
TRBV25-1	.	.	TRBJ2-3	TGTGCCAGCAGTGAATATCCCACCTGGGGCCCAGATACGCAGTATTTT	CASSEYPTWGPDTQYF
TRBV6-5	.	.	TRBJ2-2	TGTGCCAGCAGTTATCGGACTCAGGGTGTGACAGGGGAGCTGTTTTTT	CASSYRTQGVTGELFF
TRBV6-5	.	.	TRBJ2-5	TGTGCCAGCAGTTACTCCTGGGATGTCCAGTACTTC	CASSYSWDVQYF
TRBV5-6	.	.	TRBJ2-1	TGTGCCAGCAGCCTGGACTTAAATGAGCAGTTCTTC	CASSLDLNEQFF
TRBV2	few	.	TRBJ2-3	TGTGCCAGCAGTGATCCGCTACAGCTCACAGATACGCAGTATTTT	CASSDPLQLTDTQYF
TRBV28	few	.	TRBJ1-4	TGTGCCAGCTCTCAAATAACGGGACGGGAAAAACTGTTTTTT	CASSQITGREKLFF
TRBV9	once	.	TRBJ2-3	TGTGCCAGCAGCGGACGGAGGAACACAGATACGCAGTATTTT	CASSGRRNTDTQYF
TRBV29-1	few	TRBD1	TRBJ1-2	TGCAGCGTTGAAACGGGACAGGGGGCGAGTGGCTACACCTTC	CSVETGQGASGYTF
TRBV29-1	few	.	TRBJ2-2	TGCAGCGTTGTACCGAACACCGGGGAGCTGTTTTTT	CSVVPNTGELFF
TRBV7-9	.	.	TRBJ2-6	TGTGCCAGCAGCTTCGTGGGCTCTGGGGCCAACGTCCTGACTTTC	CASSFVGSGANVLTF
TRBV28	.	.	TRBJ1-5	TGTGCCAGCAGTCCCGCCCAGGTTGGGAATCAGCCCCAGCATTTT	CASSPAQVGNQPQHF
TRBV27	few	TRBD1	TRBJ2-7	TGTGCCAGCAGTCCATGGACAGGCTACGAGCAGTACTTC	CASSPWTGYEQYF
TRBV5-1	.	.	TRBJ2-6	TGCGCCAGCAGCTTGGGGACTACTGGGGCCAACGTCCTGACTTTC	CASSLGTTGANVLTF
TRBV29-1	few	.	TRBJ2-2	TGCAGCGCCCTGACGGGTCCCGGGGAGCTGTTTTTT	CSALTGPGELFF
TRBV27	.	.	TRBJ2-1	TGTGCCAGCACCCTCGGCGGTGAGCAGTTCTTC	CASTLGGEQFF
TRBV4-1	.	.	TRBJ2-5	TGCGCCAGCAGCCAAGCCGGACTCGACTCAGAGACCCAGTACTTC	CASSQAGLDSETQYF
TRBV4-1	.	.	TRBJ2-3	TGCGCCAGCAGCCTAACACTAGGGAGCACAGATACGCAGTATTTT	CASSLTLGSTDTQYF
TRBV29-1	few	.	TRBJ2-7	TGCAGCGTTCCAGGGTCTCTAAGCTACGAGCAGTACTTC	CSVPGSLSYEQYF
TRBV27	.	.	TRBJ2-7	TGTGCCAGCAGTACCAACCGGGTCAGCTCCTACGAGCAGTACTTC	CASSTNRVSSYEQYF
TRBV29-1	few	.	TRBJ2-7	TGCAGCGTTGAGGGCAGTGGATTGGACTACGAGCAGTACTTC	CSVEGSGLDYEQYF
TRBV9	.	.	TRBJ1-3	TGTGCCAGCAGCGTAGAACCCAGCCCGGCCGGAAACACCATATATTTT	CASSVEPSPAGNTIYF
TRBV7-9	few	.	TRBJ2-6	TGTGCCAGCACCTCAAAGGCAGTCCCGAAATCTGGGGCCAACGTCCTGACTTTC	CASTSKAVPKSGANVLTF
TRBV4-1	.	TRBD1	TRBJ2-7	TGCGCCAGCAGCCAATTCGGACAGGGTGGTACCTACGAGCAGTACTTC	CASSQFGQGGTYEQYF
TRBV7-8	.	.	TRBJ1-2	TGTGCCAGCAGCTCCCGCCAGGGTTGGGGAGTTAGCTATGGCTACACCTTC	CASSSRQGWGVSYGYTF
TRBV19	.	.	TRBJ2-1	TGTGCCAGTACAGGAGGAGTTGAGCAGTTCTTC	CASTGGVEQFF
TRBV30	.	TRBD1	TRBJ1-1	TGTGCCTGGAGTGTCTGGACAGGGGCTGAAGCTTTCTTT	CAWSVWTGAEAFF
TRBV20-1	.	.	TRBJ1-2	TGCAGTGCTTATGACTATGGCTACACCTTC	CSAYDYGYTF
TRBV11-2	few	.	TRBJ2-2	TGTGCCAGCAGAGACCTCGCCGGGGAGCTGTTTTTT	CASRDLAGELFF
TRBV6-5	.	.	TRBJ2-7	TGTGCCAGCACAGGTGGGTCCTACGAGCAGTACTTC	CASTGGSYEQYF
TRBV6-6	.	.	TRBJ1-5	TGTGCCAGCAGTTCTGCCTCGGGAGTGTTAAATCAGCCCCAGCATTTT	CASSSASGVLNQPQHF
TRBV29-1	few	.	TRBJ2-3	TGCAGCGTTGAAGAAGGAGGGGCAGATACGCAGTATTTT	CSVEEGGADTQYF
TRBV28	.	.	TRBJ2-7	TGTGCCAGCAGCCACAGAGCTACAGGGACCTACGAGCAGTACTTC	CASSHRATGTYEQYF
TRBV13	few	TRBD2	TRBJ2-5	TGTGCCAGCAGCAAAACCGGGACTAGCGGGAGTCGAAATATTGAGACCCAGTACTTC	CASSKTGTSGSRNIETQYF
TRBV4-1	.	.	TRBJ1-3	TGCGCCAGCAGCCCCATACTCGCTGGAAACACCATATATTTT	CASSPILAGNTIYF
TRBV7-2	.	TRBD2	TRBJ2-7	TGTGCCAGCAGCTACTATACTAGCGAGTACGAGCAGTACTTC	CASSYYTSEYEQYF